Presented here are 22 T cell receptor beta chains from one specimen sequenced in a study of blood T cells in healthy people across ages. Combining a sample-barcoded 5' primer with a J-beta primer mix, a second PCR ran for about 6 to 12 cycles. TCRdb re-called the 5' RACE reads through MiXCR, storing one row per CDR3 protein. The sample contains fewer than 800,000 distinct CDR3 sequences, around 49% of which appear only once. The sequencing sample was made of blood. These receptors all come from a woman aged 55-75 years in good health.

This sequence joins TRBV7-2 and TRBJ2-7; TRBD2 aligns across 9 bases. CDR1 is SGHTA and CDR2 is FQGNSA in the germline V gene. The V gene end was trimmed by 0 bases and the J gene end by 5 bases; junction bases not matched to a gene: 5. The CDR3 length is 15 residues. The CDR3 here is CASSLANSGRNEQYF. The DNA of the CDR3 is TGTGCCAGCAGCTTAGCGAACAGCGGGAGGAACGAGCAGTACTTC. The variable domain in full, completed from reference TRBV7-2 and TRBJ2-7, reads GAGVSQSPSNKVTEKGKDVELRCDPISGHTALYWYRQSLGQGLEFLIYFQGNSAPDKSGLPSDRFSAERTGGSVSTLTIQRTQQEDSAVYLCASSLANSGRNEQYFGPGTRLTVT.

The V call is TRBV7-9, the J call TRBJ2-5, with 13 bases that match TRBD2. The germline V gene encodes CDR1 SEHNR and CDR2 FQNEAQ (reference sequence). The V and J ends lost 5 bases and 1 base, in that order; junction bases with no gene match: 10. CDR3 length: 18 residues. Written as DNA, the CDR3 is TGTGCCAGCAGCCCAAGACGGGGACTAGCGGGGATCCAAGAGACCCAGTACTTC. Translated, it gives CASSPRRGLAGIQETQYF. The full variable domain, completed using reference TRBV7-9 and TRBJ2-5, is DTGVSQNPRHKITKRGQNVTFRCDPISEHNRLYWYRQTLGQGPEFLTYFQNEAQLEKSRLLSDRFSAERPKGSFSTLEIQRTEQGDSAMYLCASSPRRGLAGIQETQYFGPGTRLLVL.

The chain combines TRBV25-1 with TRBJ1-1; no definite D call. The CDR3 is 14 amino acids. V was shortened by 7 bases and J by 1 base, with 13 bases between the two germline ends. CDR1 MGHDK and CDR2 SYGVNS come from the germline V gene. CDR3 protein: CASTSGGGNTEAFF. The CDR3 nucleotides read TGTGCCAGCACCTCAGGCGGCGGGAACACTGAAGCTTTCTTT.

This clonotype was seen more than once but under ten times. The rearrangement links TRBV5-5 to TRBJ1-6; no reliable D call. V was cut by 0 bases and J by 9 bases, with 13 bases left in between. The CDR3 is 15 residues long. Germline values: CDR1 SGHKS, CDR2 YYEKEE (reference sequence). The CDR3 reads CASSLDDGRGSPLHF. The CDR3 DNA reads as TGTGCCAGCAGCTTGGATGACGGGCGCGGTTCACCCCTCCACTTT.

The sample holds a few counts of this clonotype. The chain combines TRBV30 with TRBJ1-2; TRBD1 matches at 8 bases. Germline CDR1 and CDR2: GTSNPN and SVGIG (reference sequence). This CDR3 region has 13 residues. Trimming at V came to 4 bases and at J to 7 bases, leaving 8 bases not matched to a gene. For the CDR3, the DNA is TGTGCCTGGACAGGGGGCCTTTCGGGTGGCTACACCTTC. Protein: CAWTGGLSGGYTF.

This clonotype was recorded many times. This chain joins TRBV12-3 or TRBV12-4 and TRBJ1-1; D possibly corresponds to TRBD1 (6 bases). CDR3 size: 13 residues. The V and J ends lost 0 bases and 4 bases respectively, with 6 bases between them. In DNA form, the CDR3 reads TGTGCCAGCAGTTTAGCCAGGGGCACTGAAGCTTTCTTT. It specifies CASSLARGTEAFF.

With respect to this clonotype: The junction differs from germline at one of its ends, possibly a read error. The chain is built from TRBV4-3 and TRBJ2-1; perhaps TRBD1 as D (7 bases). This CDR3 has 14 residues. Germline V CDR1 and CDR2: LGHNA, YSLEER. CDR3 sequence (DNA): TGCGTCAGCAGCCAAGACAGGGAGGTCGATGAGCAGTTCTTC. Translation: CVSSQDREVDEQFF.

The V call is TRBV20-1, the J call TRBJ2-7; 10 nucleotides line up with TRBD2. Germline values: CDR1 DFQATT, CDR2 SNEGSKA (reference sequence). This CDR3 has 13 amino acids. V shed 4 bases, J shed 4 bases, and the junction held 4 bases outside the gene matches. In nucleotides, the CDR3 is TGCAGTGCTAACCTAGCGGGAGTTTACGAGCAGTACTTC. Translation gives CSANLAGVYEQYF.

Notes on this clonotype: Relative to the germline gene, one junction end is altered; a read error may explain this. The CDR3 DNA reads as TGCGCCAGCGCGTCTGGCTACCAGGAGACCCAGTACTTC. Its translation: CASASGYQETQYF. The chain uses TRBV5-1 and TRBJ2-5; unclear D gene. This CDR3 is 13 amino acids long. Germline V gives CDR1 SGHRS, CDR2 YFSETQ.

The V gene is TRBV2, the J gene TRBJ2-2; possibly TRBD1 or TRBD2 for D (5 bases each). Germline V gives CDR1 SNHLY, CDR2 FYNNEI. CDR3 length: 13 amino acids. V was cut by 7 bases and J by 1 base, with 7 bases left in between. CDR3 in amino acids: CASNGGNTGELFF. The CDR3 nucleotides are TGTGCCAGCAATGGGGGGAACACCGGGGAGCTGTTTTTT.

The chain is built from TRBV20-1 and TRBJ2-3, with D possibly TRBD1 on 7 matching bases. Germline CDR1 is DFQATT and CDR2 is SNEGSKA (reference sequence). This CDR3 has 13 amino acids. V lost 2 bases and J lost 7, with 13 bases in between. The CDR3 sequence: CSARQGGGNTQYF. The CDR3 nucleotides read TGCAGTGCTAGACAGGGGGGCGGGAATACGCAGTATTTT.

This chain links TRBV20-1 with TRBJ2-5; D may correspond to TRBD1 or TRBD2 (5 bases each). The germline V gene encodes CDR1 DFQATT and CDR2 SNEGSKA (reference sequence). The CDR3 runs to 15 residues. V lost 6 bases to trimming and J lost 11 bases, with 28 bases between them. The DNA of the CDR3 is TGCAGTGCGCGTCCCGGGACCTCGTTACACAATGAGCAGTACTTC. Amino acids: CSARPGTSLHNEQYF.

The chain is built from TRBV7-2 and TRBJ2-5; tentatively, D is TRBD1 or TRBD2 (5 bases each). The J call may not be correct, given that the DNA end is closer to TRBJ2-7. The CDR3 totals 19 residues. Germline V gives CDR1 SGHTA, CDR2 FQGNSA. CDR3 region: CASSPRGTGSAPTGCEQYF. Written as DNA, the CDR3 is TGTGCCAGCAGCCCTAGGGGTACGGGGTCCGCTCCAACAGGTTGCGAGCAGTACTTC.

The chain has TRBV9 and TRBJ2-3; 7 bases are a match to TRBD2. This CDR3 region has 16 residues. The junction had 8 bases not matched to a gene; V was cut back by 4 bases and J by 0 bases. Germline CDR1 and CDR2: SGDLS and YYNGEE. In nucleotides, the CDR3 is TGTGCCAGCAGCCCCCAAAGCGGGGTTAGCACAGATACGCAGTATTTT. This codes for CASSPQSGVSTDTQYF. The entire variable domain, with the rest obtained from reference TRBV9 and TRBJ2-3, is as follows: DSGVTQTPKHLITATGQRVTLRCSPRSGDLSVYWYQQSLDQGLQFLIQYYNGEERAKGNILERFSAQQFPDLHSELNLSSLELGDSALYFCASSPQSGVSTDTQYFGPGTRLTVL.

This clonotype was counted once. The chain combines TRBV20-1 with TRBJ1-1; possibly TRBD1 for D (5 bases). With 6 bases removed from V and 1 base from J, the gap between germline ends came to 15 bases. The CDR3 is 14 residues long. CDR1 is DFQATT and CDR2 is SNEGSKA in the germline V gene (reference sequence). The CDR3 reads CSAEPWDGNTEAFF. CDR3 bases: TGCAGTGCAGAGCCATGGGACGGGAACACTGAAGCTTTCTTT.

J is TRBJ1-1 and V is TRBV7-2, with TRBD1 as a possible D gene (5 bases). V was trimmed by 2 bases and J by 1 base, leaving 11 bases between them. This CDR3 spans 15 amino acids. Looked up from germline, CDR1 is SGHTA and CDR2 is FQGNSA. The CDR3 loop reads CASSLIREGNTEAFF. The CDR3, as DNA: TGTGCCAGCAGCTTAATCAGGGAGGGGAACACTGAAGCTTTCTTT.

The J gene is TRBJ1-4, the V gene TRBV7-9; perhaps TRBD1 as D (5 bases). The germline CDR1 and CDR2 sequences are SEHNR and FQNEAQ (reference sequence). The CDR3 has 13 amino acids. Trimming cost V 6 bases and J 8 bases, with 13 bases left between them. In nucleotides, the CDR3 is TGTGCCAGCAGTCGGGACCTCGGCGAAAAACTGTTTTTT. Its translation is CASSRDLGEKLFF.

The table lists this clonotype with a few counts. The chain employs TRBV18 and TRBJ2-3; a weak D match, TRBD1 (5 bases). CDR3 length: 15 amino acids. The V gene lost 3 bases and the J gene lost 3 bases, with 13 bases spanning the gap. CDR1 and CDR2 from the germline V gene are KGHSH and LQKENI. The CDR3 DNA is TGTGCCAGCTCACCTATCAGGGATGAGACAGATACGCAGTATTTT. Its translation is CASSPIRDETDTQYF.

The chain is built from TRBV9 and TRBJ2-1, with D tentatively TRBD2 (7 bases). Germline loops: CDR1 SGDLS, CDR2 YYNGEE. Trimming removed 0 bases from V and 9 bases from J, with 19 bases in between. The CDR3 consists of 16 residues. This CDR3 reads CASSVEASVRGGEQFF. The CDR3 DNA reads TGTGCCAGCAGCGTAGAGGCTAGCGTAAGGGGGGGTGAGCAGTTCTTC.

V gene TRBV20-1 combines with J gene TRBJ2-1; D gene unclear. CDR1 and CDR2 from the germline V gene are DFQATT and SNEGSKA (reference sequence). The V gene lost 7 bases and the J gene lost 0 bases, with 13 bases spanning the gap. The CDR3 extends over 14 amino acids. The CDR3 region is CSVKTRASYNEQFF. The CDR3, as DNA: TGCAGTGTCAAAACCCGGGCCTCCTACAATGAGCAGTTCTTC.

This clonotype was counted between two and nine times. The V gene is TRBV12-3 or TRBV12-4, the J gene TRBJ2-7; 8 bases line up with TRBD2. This CDR3 region has 15 residues. Trimming took 0 bases from V and 3 from J; bases not matched to a gene: 4. The CDR3 sequence: CASSLARLAGYEQYF. Written as DNA, the CDR3 is TGTGCCAGCAGTTTAGCGCGGCTAGCGGGCTACGAGCAGTACTTC.

This clonotype occurred a few times. The chain uses TRBV7-3 and TRBJ2-3, with 9 bases identical to TRBD2. The CDR3 has 16 amino acids. From germline, CDR1 is SGHTA and CDR2 FQGTGA. Germline trimming cut 4 bases from V and 1 base from J; bases unmatched to any gene: 6. The CDR3 nucleotides read TGTGCCAGCAGCTCCCTAGCGGGACGCCGCACAGATACGCAGTATTTT. Encoded protein: CASSSLAGRRTDTQYF.